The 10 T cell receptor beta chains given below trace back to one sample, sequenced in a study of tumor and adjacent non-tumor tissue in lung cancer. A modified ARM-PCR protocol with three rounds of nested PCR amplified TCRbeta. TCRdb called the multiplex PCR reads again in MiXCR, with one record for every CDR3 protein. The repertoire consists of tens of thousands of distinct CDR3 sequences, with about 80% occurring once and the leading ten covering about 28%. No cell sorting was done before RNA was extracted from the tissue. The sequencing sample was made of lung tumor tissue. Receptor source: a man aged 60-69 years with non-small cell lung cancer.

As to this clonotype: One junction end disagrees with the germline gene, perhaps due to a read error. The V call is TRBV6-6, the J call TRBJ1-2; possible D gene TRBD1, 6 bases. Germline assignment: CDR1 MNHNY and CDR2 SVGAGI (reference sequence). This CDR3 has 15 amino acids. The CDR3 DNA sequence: TGTGTCAGCAGTTACTCGGGGGGGGCGGGCCATGGCTACACCTTC. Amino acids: CVSSYSGGAGHGYTF.

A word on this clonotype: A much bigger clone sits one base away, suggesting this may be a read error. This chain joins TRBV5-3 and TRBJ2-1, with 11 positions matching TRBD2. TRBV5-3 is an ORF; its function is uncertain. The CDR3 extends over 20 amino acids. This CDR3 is CVRSLWHRTSGPSSYNEQFF. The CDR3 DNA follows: TGTGTCAGAAGCTTGTGGCATAGGACTAGCGGGCCCAGCTCCTACAATGAGCAGTTCTTC.

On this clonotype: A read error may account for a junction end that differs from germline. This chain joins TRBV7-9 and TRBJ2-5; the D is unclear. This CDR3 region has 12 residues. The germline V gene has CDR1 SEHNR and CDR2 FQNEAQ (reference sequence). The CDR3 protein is CASSLGAETHYF. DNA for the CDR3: TGTGCCAGCAGCTTAGGAGCAGAGACCCATTACTTC.

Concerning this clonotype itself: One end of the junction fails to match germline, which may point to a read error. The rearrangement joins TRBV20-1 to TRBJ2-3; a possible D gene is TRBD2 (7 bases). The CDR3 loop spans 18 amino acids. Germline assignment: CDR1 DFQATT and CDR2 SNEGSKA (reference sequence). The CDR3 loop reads CRAGPPTSRGAPTATLYF. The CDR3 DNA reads TGCAGAGCTGGACCACCGACTAGTCGGGGGGCTCCCACAGCTACGCTGTATTTT.

In nucleotides, the CDR3 is TGTGCGGGCGGGGCCAACTACGAGCAGTACTTC. Residues: CAGGANYEQYF. This chain uses TRBV30 with TRBJ2-7; tentative D call: TRBD2 (6 bases). CDR1 GTSNPN and CDR2 SVGIG come from the germline V gene (reference sequence). This CDR3 is 11 amino acids long.

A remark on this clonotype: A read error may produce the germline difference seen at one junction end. Written as DNA, the CDR3 is TGTGCTAGCAGTTACGTTGGTAGCGGGGAGCTGTCTTTT. Translating it yields CASSYVGSGELSF. The gene calls are TRBV6-5 and TRBJ2-2, with 8 bases identical to TRBD2. The CDR3 sequence is 13 residues long. In germline, CDR1 is MNHEY, CDR2 SVGAGI.

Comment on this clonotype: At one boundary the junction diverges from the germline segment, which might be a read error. The CDR3 region is CNARDRTGSGENYDEQFF. In nucleotides, the CDR3 is TGCAATGCTAGAGATCGCACGGGTAGCGGGGAAAATTACGATGAGCAGTTCTTC. The rearrangement joins TRBV20-1 to TRBJ2-1; 8 bases map to TRBD2. The CDR3 covers 18 residues. CDR1 is DFQATT, CDR2 SNEGSKA, per germline (reference sequence).

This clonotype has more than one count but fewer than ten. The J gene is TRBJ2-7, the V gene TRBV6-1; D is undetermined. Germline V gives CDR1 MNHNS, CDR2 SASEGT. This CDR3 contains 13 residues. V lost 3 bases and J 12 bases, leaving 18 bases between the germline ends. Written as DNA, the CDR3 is TGTGCCAGCAGTGAGTCACTCCGAGTCAAGGCGTACTTC. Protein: CASSESLRVKAYF.

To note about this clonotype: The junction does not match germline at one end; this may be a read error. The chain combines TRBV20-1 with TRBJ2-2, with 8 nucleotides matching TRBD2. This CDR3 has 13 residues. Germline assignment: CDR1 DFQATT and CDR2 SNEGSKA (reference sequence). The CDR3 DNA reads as TGCAGTGCTGGGACGGGGGGGTTAGGGGAGCTGTTGTTT. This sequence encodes CSAGTGGLGELLF.

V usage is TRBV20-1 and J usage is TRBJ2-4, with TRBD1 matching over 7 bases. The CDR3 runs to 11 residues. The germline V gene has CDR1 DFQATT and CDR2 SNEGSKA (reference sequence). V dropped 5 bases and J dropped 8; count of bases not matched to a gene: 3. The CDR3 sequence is CSAAQGDIQYF. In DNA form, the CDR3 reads TGCAGTGCTGCTCAGGGGGACATTCAGTACTTC.